This record concerns one TCR beta chain sequence. Its target is unknown. This sample is drawn from a study of T cell responses to AZD1222 COVID-19 vaccine. The method was immunoSEQ multiplex PCR; TCRdb's version includes in-frame clones alone and lacks a portion of them. Found here are 150,000 to 170,000 clones, about 88% of them singletons; the top ten hold around 2.9%. Whole-study findings and limits: None of the repertoires were sampled until the peak T cell response had passed.

The V gene lost 5 bases and the J gene lost 5 bases, with 15 bases spanning the gap. This CDR3 has 14 amino acids. CDR1 is LNHDA, CDR2 SQIVND, per germline (reference sequence). This specimen consisted of peripheral blood, obtained on day 0 of AZD1222 vaccination. The receptor was isolated from an adult in good health. The gene calls are TRBV19 and TRBJ2-5; TRBD1 is a possible D gene (5 bases). The CDR3, as DNA: TGTGCCAGTAGTGCAGCAGGGTATTATGAGACCCAGTACTTC. It codes for CASSAAGYYETQYF.